This T cell receptor beta chain was identified during a study of graft-versus-host responses after intestinal transplantation. At the level of the study: Those transplanted obtained multivisceral, liver-intestinal, or isolated intestinal grafts.

TCRdb's copy holds only in-frame clones and misses some; the assay was immunoSEQ multiplex PCR. Of tens of thousands of clones listed, roughly 89% are singletons. The V segment lost 2 bases and the J segment 0 bases; nucleotides outside the gene matches: 1. From germline, CDR1 is KGHSH and CDR2 LQKENI. The CDR3 has 15 amino acids. As regards this clone: Its specificity is unknown.

The sequence derives from a human donor who was the organ donor for an intestinal transplant. The chain combines TRBV18 with TRBJ2-1; the match to TRBD2 covers 7 bases. This sample comprised unstimulated CD8+ T cells sorted from spleen or lymph node cells, obtained before transplant. In DNA, the CDR3 is TGTGCCAGCTCACCAACGGGGGGCTCCTACAATGAGCAGTTCTTC. Translated, it gives CASSPTGGSYNEQFF.